These 7 T cell receptor beta chains share one sample of origin, sequenced in a study of cytomegalovirus exposure and HLA in healthy donors. 13 Jbeta primers and 60 Vbeta primers were used for the PCR. Repertoires were generated with immunoSEQ multiplex PCR, while TCRdb's copy carries only in-frame clones and drops some. The sample records approximately 150,000 clones, around 77% being singletons. The material sequenced was PBMCs. These TCRs come from a man aged 25 to 40 in good health and CMV-seropositive.

This clone was detected a few times. The V gene is TRBV19, the J gene TRBJ2-1; 10 positions match TRBD2. Germline V gene sequence: CDR1 LNHDA, CDR2 SQIVND (reference sequence). J gave up 9 bases and V 5 bases, and 16 bases lay outside the gene matches. The CDR3 has 17 residues. CDR3 bases: TGTGCCAGTAGTGCCCGAGGAGCGGGGGGGATACGTCGTGAGCAGTTCTTC. This translates into CASSARGAGGIRREQFF.

The chain combines TRBV2 with TRBJ2-1; 13 bases fit TRBD2. The trim removed 10 bases at V and 3 bases at J, leaving 6 bases unmatched. The V gene's germline CDR1 is SNHLY and CDR2 FYNNEI. There are 15 residues in the CDR3. CDR3 sequence reads: CAKETSGGDYNEQFF. The CDR3 nucleotides are TGTGCCAAGGAAACTAGCGGGGGGGACTACAATGAGCAGTTCTTC.

The V gene is TRBV30, the J gene TRBJ2-7; TRBD2 agrees at 12 bases. Germline CDR1 and CDR2: GTSNPN and SVGIG (reference sequence). CDR3 length: 14 residues. Trimming cost V 3 bases and J 2 bases; bases outside gene matches: 2. The CDR3 DNA reads as TGTGCCTGGAGGACTAGCGGGGGCCCCTACGAGCAGTACTTC. It yields the protein CAWRTSGGPYEQYF. Full variable domain (remainder filled in from reference TRBV30 and TRBJ2-7): SQTIHQWPATLVQPVGSPLSLECTVEGTSNPNLYWYRQAAGRGLQLLFYSVGIGQISSEVPQNLSASRPQDRQFILSSKKLLLSDSGFYLCAWRTSGGPYEQYFGPGTRLTVT.

This rearrangement joins TRBV28 to TRBJ1-2, with 8 positions matching TRBD1. Trimming took 5 bases from V and 8 from J; bases not matched to a gene: 10. This CDR3 has 14 amino acids. Per the germline V gene, CDR1 is MDHEN and CDR2 is SYDVKM. The CDR3 sequence: CASSQGVDRGGYTF. CDR3 DNA sequence: TGTGCCAGCAGTCAGGGGGTTGACAGGGGCGGCTACACCTTC.

V usage is TRBV20-1 and J usage is TRBJ2-5; D is possibly TRBD1 (6 bases). There are 11 residues in the CDR3. Per the germline V gene, CDR1 is DFQATT and CDR2 is SNEGSKA (reference sequence). Between the trimmed V and J ends, which lost 6 bases and 3 bases, there was a span of 8 bases. The CDR3 sequence is CSAHREETQYF. CDR3 coding DNA: TGCAGTGCCCACAGGGAAGAGACCCAGTACTTC.

V gene TRBV5-6 combines with J gene TRBJ2-3, with TRBD1 matching 12 bases. This CDR3 has 14 residues. After removal of 5 bases from V and 5 bases from J, the junction contained 3 bases not matched to a gene. The germline V gene has CDR1 SGHDT and CDR2 YYEEEE. The CDR3: CASRGQGAGDTQYF. The DNA of the CDR3 is TGTGCCAGCAGGGGACAGGGGGCGGGAGATACGCAGTATTTT.

This chain uses TRBV11-2 with TRBJ1-2; 10 bases map to TRBD1. V gave up 5 bases and J gave up 8 bases; unmatched junction bases: 14. The CDR3 length is 16 residues. The germline V gene encodes CDR1 SGHAT and CDR2 FQNNGV. The CDR3 DNA sequence: TGTGCCAGCAGCCCCACCCAGGCCAGGACAGGGGGGGGCTACACCTTC. Residues: CASSPTQARTGGGYTF. Variable domain in full (rest from reference TRBV11-2 and TRBJ1-2): EAGVAQSPRYKIIEKRQSVAFWCNPISGHATLYWYQQILGQGPKLLIQFQNNGVVDDSQLPKDRFSAERLKGVDSTLKIQPAKLEDSAVYLCASSPTQARTGGGYTFGSGTRLTVV.